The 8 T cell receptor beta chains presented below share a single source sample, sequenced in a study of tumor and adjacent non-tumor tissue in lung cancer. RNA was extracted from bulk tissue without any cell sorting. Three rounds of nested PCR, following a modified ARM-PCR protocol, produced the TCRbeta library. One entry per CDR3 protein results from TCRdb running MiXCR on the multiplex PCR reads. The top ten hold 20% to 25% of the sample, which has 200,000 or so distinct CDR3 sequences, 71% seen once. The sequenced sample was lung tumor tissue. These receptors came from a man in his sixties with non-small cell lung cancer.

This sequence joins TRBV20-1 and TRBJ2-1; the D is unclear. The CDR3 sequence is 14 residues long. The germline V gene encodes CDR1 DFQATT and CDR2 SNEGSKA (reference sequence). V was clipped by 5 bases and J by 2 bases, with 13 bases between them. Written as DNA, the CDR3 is TGCAGTGCTCGCACTTGGATAGCCTACAATGAGCAGTTCTTC. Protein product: CSARTWIAYNEQFF.

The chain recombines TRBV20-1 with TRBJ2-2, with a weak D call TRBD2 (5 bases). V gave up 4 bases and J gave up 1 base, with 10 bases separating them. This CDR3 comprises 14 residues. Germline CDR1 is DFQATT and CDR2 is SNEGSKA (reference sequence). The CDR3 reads CSANQRGNTGELFF. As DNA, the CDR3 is TGCAGTGCTAACCAACGGGGGAACACCGGGGAGCTGTTTTTT.

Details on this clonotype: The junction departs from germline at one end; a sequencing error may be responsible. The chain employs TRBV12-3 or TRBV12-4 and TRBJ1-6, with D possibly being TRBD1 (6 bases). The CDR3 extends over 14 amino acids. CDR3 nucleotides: TGTGCCAGCAGTTACGGGGGGCAAGGTTCACCCTTCCACTTC. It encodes CASSYGGQGSPFHF.

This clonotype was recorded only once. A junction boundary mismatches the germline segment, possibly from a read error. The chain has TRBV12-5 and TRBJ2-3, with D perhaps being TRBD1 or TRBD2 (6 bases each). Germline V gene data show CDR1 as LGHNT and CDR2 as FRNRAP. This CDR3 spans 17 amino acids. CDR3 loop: CVSGLAHGGLSTDTQYF. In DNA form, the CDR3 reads TGTGTTAGTGGACTTGCCCATGGGGGGCTTAGCACAGATACGCAGTATTTT.

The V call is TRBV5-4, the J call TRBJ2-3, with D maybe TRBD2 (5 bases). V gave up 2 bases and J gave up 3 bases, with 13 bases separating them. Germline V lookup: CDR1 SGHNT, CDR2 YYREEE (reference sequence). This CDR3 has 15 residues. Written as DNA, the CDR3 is TGTGCCAGCAGCTTCGGGGTAATAGCTACAGATACGCAGTATTTT. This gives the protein CASSFGVIATDTQYF. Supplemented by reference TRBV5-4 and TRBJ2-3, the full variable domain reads ETGVTQSPTHLIKTRGQQVTLRCSSQSGHNTVSWYQQALGQGPQFIFQYYREEENGRGNFPPRFSGLQFPNYSSELNVNALELDDSALYLCASSFGVIATDTQYFGPGTRLTVL.

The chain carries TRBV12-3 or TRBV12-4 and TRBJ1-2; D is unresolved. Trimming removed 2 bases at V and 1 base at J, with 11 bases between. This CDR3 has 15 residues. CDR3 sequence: CASSLSVSSNYGYTF. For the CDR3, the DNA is TGTGCCAGCAGTTTATCGGTCTCGAGTAACTATGGCTACACCTTC.

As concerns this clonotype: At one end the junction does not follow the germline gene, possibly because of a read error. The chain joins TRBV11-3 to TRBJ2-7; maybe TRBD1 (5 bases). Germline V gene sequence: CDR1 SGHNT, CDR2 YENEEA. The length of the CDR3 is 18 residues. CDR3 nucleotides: TGTGCCAGCAACTTAGGCATCCCTTGGCAGGACACGACCTACGAGCAGTACTTC. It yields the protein CASNLGIPWQDTTYEQYF.

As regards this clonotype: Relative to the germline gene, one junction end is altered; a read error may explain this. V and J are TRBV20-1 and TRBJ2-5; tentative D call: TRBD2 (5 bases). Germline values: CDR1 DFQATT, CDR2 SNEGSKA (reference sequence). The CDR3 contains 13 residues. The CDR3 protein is CSASIGKEETQYF. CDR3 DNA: TGCAGTGCTAGTATCGGGAAAGAAGAGACCCAGTATTTC.